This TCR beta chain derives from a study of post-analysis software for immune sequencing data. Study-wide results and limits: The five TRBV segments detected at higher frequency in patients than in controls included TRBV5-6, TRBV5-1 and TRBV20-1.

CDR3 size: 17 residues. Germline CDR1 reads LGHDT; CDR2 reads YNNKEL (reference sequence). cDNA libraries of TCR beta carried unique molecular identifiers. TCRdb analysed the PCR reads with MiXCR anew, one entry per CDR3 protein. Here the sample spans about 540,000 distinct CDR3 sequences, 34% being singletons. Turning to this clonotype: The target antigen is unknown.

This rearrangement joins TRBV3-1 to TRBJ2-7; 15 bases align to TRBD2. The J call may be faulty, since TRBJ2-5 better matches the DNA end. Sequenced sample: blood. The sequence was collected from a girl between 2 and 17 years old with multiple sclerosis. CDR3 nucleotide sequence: TGTGCCAGCAGCCGAGAGAGGGGACTAGCGGGGGGAGAGACCCAGTACTTC. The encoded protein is CASSRERGLAGGETQYF.